This TCR beta chain was captured by sequencing in a study of blood T cell repertoires in COVID-19. Study overall: Some COVID-19 samples were acute and others convalescent; all came from the United States, Italy and Spain. PBMCs, B-cell-depleted T cells, or T cells provided the cDNA or gDNA that made up the material.

Libraries were prepared by immunoSEQ multiplex PCR; TCRdb keeps only in-frame clonotypes and omits some of them. This table holds about 330,000 clones, about 85% found once. Clinical history as reported by participants underpinned cohort assignment. What the recovered Cohort 3 donors had was two negative PCRs, clearance, or symptom resolution. V gave up 5 bases and J gave up 6 bases, with 8 bases separating them. CDR1 SGHRS and CDR2 YFSETQ come from the germline V gene. CDR3 length equals 11 residues. This chain connects TRBV5-1 to TRBJ1-2, with D uncertain. This receptor was identified in a woman aged 25-40 years who had recovered from COVID-19. Sequenced sample: PBMCs or T cells enriched from blood (not recorded which). CDR3: CASRDSHGYTF. CDR3 nucleotides: TGCGCCAGCAGGGACTCCCATGGCTACACCTTC.